These 21 T cell receptor beta chains were all obtained from the same sample, sequenced in a study of blood T cell repertoires in COVID-19. Here immunoSEQ multiplex PCR was the method, and the copy in TCRdb shows in-frame clones only, minus some. The sample contains a few hundred thousand clones, around 84% of which appear only once. Material: peripheral blood. The receptors originated from a woman younger than 35 with acute or convalescent COVID-19.

V and J are TRBV5-1 and TRBJ2-4, with a tentative D call TRBD1 (6 bases). V shed 2 bases and J shed 6 bases, with 12 bases lying between them. Germline V lookup: CDR1 SGHRS, CDR2 YFSETQ. The CDR3 totals 14 residues. In DNA, the CDR3 is TGCGCCAGCAGCTTAACAGGGTATGGAAACATTCAGTACTTC. Its protein product is CASSLTGYGNIQYF. The full variable domain, in which reference TRBV5-1 and TRBJ2-4 provide the parts outside the CDR3, is KAGVTQTPRYLIKTRGQQVTLSCSPISGHRSVSWYQQTPGQGLQFLFEYFSETQRNKGNFPGRFSGRQFSNSRSEMNVSTLELGDSALYLCASSLTGYGNIQYFGAGTRLSVL.

V and J are TRBV12-3 or TRBV12-4 and TRBJ2-2; 7 bases line up with TRBD1. The CDR3 consists of 12 residues. V gave up 6 bases and J gave up 7 bases; unmatched junction bases: 2. CDR3 bases: TGTGCCAGCAGCACAGGGGACGGGGAGCTGTTTTTT. Encoded protein: CASSTGDGELFF.

The chain uses TRBV6-5 and TRBJ2-5, with 11 bases matching TRBD2. V was pared by 0 bases and J by 5 bases, with 2 bases of the junction left unmatched. This CDR3 region has 15 residues. CDR1 and CDR2 (germline): MNHEY, SVGAGI. CDR3: CASSYSRTSGETQYF. DNA for the CDR3: TGTGCCAGCAGTTACTCGAGGACTAGCGGGGAGACCCAGTACTTC.

The CDR3 is CATSDRDQPQHF. The CDR3, as DNA: TGTGCCACCAGTGACCGGGATCAGCCCCAGCATTTT. V gene TRBV24-1 combines with J gene TRBJ1-5; D not resolved. From germline, CDR1 is KGHDR and CDR2 SFDVKD. Between the trimmed V and J ends, which lost 4 bases and 5 bases, there was a span of 5 bases. This CDR3 has 12 amino acids.

On this clone: At the DNA level, this CDR3 is encoded by other sequences in the same sample as well. This chain uses TRBV7-9 with TRBJ2-1; the D gene is possibly TRBD1 (6 bases). V was trimmed by 5 bases and J by 2 bases, leaving 13 bases between them. Germline loops: CDR1 SEHNR, CDR2 FQNEAQ (reference sequence). This CDR3 has 15 amino acids. CDR3 coding DNA: TGTGCCAGCAGCCAACACGGGACAACCTACAATGAGCAGTTCTTC. Its translation is CASSQHGTTYNEQFF.

The gene calls are TRBV19 and TRBJ1-6; D unclear. Germline V lookup: CDR1 LNHDA, CDR2 SQIVND (reference sequence). CDR3 size: 14 residues. Trimming shortened V by 7 bases and J by 3 bases, and 10 bases separated the two germline ends. The CDR3 DNA reads as TGTGCCAGTAATTTGGGCTACTATAATTCACCCCTCCACTTT. It codes for CASNLGYYNSPLHF. Complete variable domain (other parts from reference TRBV19 and TRBJ1-6): DGGITQSPKYLFRKEGQNVTLSCEQNLNHDAMYWYRQDPGQGLRLIYYSQIVNDFQKGDIAEGYSVSREKKESFPLTVTSAQKNPTAFYLCASNLGYYNSPLHFGNGTRLTVT.

The chain has TRBV28 and TRBJ1-5; 7 positions match TRBD1. CDR3 length: 15 amino acids. Trimming removed 2 bases from V and 4 bases from J; junction bases left unmatched: 5. In germline, CDR1 is MDHEN, CDR2 SYDVKM. The CDR3 nucleotides are TGTGCCAGCAGTTTAAGGGACAGACATAATCAGCCCCAGCATTTT. It yields the protein CASSLRDRHNQPQHF. The whole variable domain, remainder taken from reference TRBV28 and TRBJ1-5, is DVKVTQSSRYLVKRTGEKVFLECVQDMDHENMFWYRQDPGLGLRLIYFSYDVKMKEKGDIPEGYSVSREKKERFSLILESASTNQTSMYLCASSLRDRHNQPQHFGDGTRLSIL.

V usage is TRBV9 and J usage is TRBJ2-6, with TRBD1 matching 7 bases. V lost 4 bases and J lost 2; bases outside the gene matches: 3. The CDR3 contains 15 residues. Looked up from germline, CDR1 is SGDLS and CDR2 is YYNGEE. The CDR3 DNA is TGTGCCAGCAGCCCCAGGGGGACTGGGGCCAACGTCCTGACTTTC. Its protein is CASSPRGTGANVLTF.

This clone occurred a few times. The same CDR3 can be traced to other DNA sequences in this sample. J is TRBJ1-1 and V is TRBV7-8; D ambiguous. There are 13 residues in the CDR3. Germline-derived CDR1 and CDR2 are SGHVS and FQNEAQ. V shed 1 base and J shed 2 bases, with 5 bases lying between them. CDR3 sequence reads: CASSLDSNTEAFF. The CDR3, as DNA: TGTGCCAGCAGCTTAGACAGCAACACTGAAGCTTTCTTT.

The CDR3 loop is CASSGGRGGNQPQHF. In nucleotides, the CDR3 is TGTGCCAGCAGCGGCGGGAGGGGCGGCAATCAGCCCCAGCATTTT. This rearrangement joins TRBV7-2 to TRBJ1-5; TRBD1 is a possible D gene (5 bases). CDR1 SGHTA and CDR2 FQGNSA come from the germline V gene. The V end lost 5 bases, the J end lost 2 bases, and 13 bases lay between the germline ends. The CDR3 covers 15 residues.

This chain joins TRBV6-2 or TRBV6-3 and TRBJ2-1; 13 positions agree with TRBD2. This CDR3 has 19 amino acids. Trimming removed 2 bases from V and 0 bases from J; junction bases left unmatched: 7. CDR1 is MNHEY, CDR2 SVGEGT, per germline. Here the CDR3 DNA reads TGTGCCAGCAGTTACGAACTAGCGGGAGGGCTCAGCTCCTACAATGAGCAGTTCTTC. It is translated as CASSYELAGGLSSYNEQFF.

As regards this clone: At one of its ends the junction is not consistent with the germline gene, which may arise from a read error. This chain uses TRBV30 with TRBJ1-1; tentatively, D is TRBD1 (6 bases). This CDR3 has 13 amino acids. Germline V gives CDR1 GTSNPN, CDR2 SVGIG (reference sequence). The CDR3 loop is CAWSVRSGAGGQF. The CDR3 DNA reads TGTGCCTGGAGTGTACGGTCTGGGGCGGGGGGCCAGTTT.

The chain combines TRBV6-5 with TRBJ1-4; 7 bases agree with TRBD1. The CDR3 totals 13 residues. V trimming: 8 bases; J trimming: 4 bases; junction bases outside the gene matches: 4. Germline assignment: CDR1 MNHEY and CDR2 SVGAGI. CDR3: CASSDRLNEKLFF. The CDR3 DNA is TGTGCCAGCTCGGACAGGCTTAATGAAAAACTGTTTTTT.

This clone was seen a few times. The rearrangement joins TRBV12-3 or TRBV12-4 to TRBJ1-2, with 9 bases aligning to TRBD1. The CDR3 length is 12 residues. After removal of 6 bases from V and 8 bases from J, the junction contained 4 bases not matched to a gene. The CDR3 reads CASRQGARGYTF. Written as DNA, the CDR3 is TGTGCCAGCAGACAGGGGGCGCGGGGCTACACCTTC.

The rearrangement uses TRBV3-1 (or the pseudogene TRBV3-2) and TRBJ2-7; D gene uncertain. CDR1 and CDR2 (germline): LGHDT, YNNKEL (reference sequence). CDR3 size: 14 residues. The V end lost 4 bases, the J end lost 1 base, and 11 bases lay between the germline ends. For the CDR3, the DNA is TGTGCCAGCAGCCCTTCGGCAGGATCCTACGAGCAGTACTTC. This sequence encodes CASSPSAGSYEQYF.

CDR3 protein: CATSRRMNTEAFF. The CDR3 DNA follows: TGTGCCACCAGTAGGCGGATGAACACTGAAGCTTTCTTT. The chain couples TRBV15 to TRBJ1-1; D not resolved. This CDR3 contains 13 residues. Germline-derived CDR1 and CDR2 are LNHNV and YYDKDF (reference sequence). Trimming pared 6 bases from V and 0 bases from J, leaving 8 bases between.

The genes are TRBV20-1 and TRBJ1-6; perhaps TRBD1 as D (5 bases). The CDR3 covers 11 residues. In germline, CDR1 is DFQATT, CDR2 SNEGSKA (reference sequence). Deletions cut 7 bases from V and 14 bases from J, with 15 bases between. CDR3 in amino acids: CSVEGEATLHF. In nucleotides, the CDR3 is TGCAGTGTGGAAGGGGAGGCGACCCTCCACTTT.

This clone is a singleton in its sample. This rearrangement joins TRBV7-6 to TRBJ2-7, with a possible D match to TRBD1 (6 bases). The CDR3 totals 16 residues. V lost 4 bases, J lost 2 bases, and 18 bases lay in between. From germline, CDR1 is SGHVS and CDR2 FNYEAQ. The CDR3 region is CASSSSGRGGAYEQYF. DNA for the CDR3: TGTGCCAGCAGCTCATCGGGTCGAGGGGGAGCCTACGAGCAGTACTTC.

This clone was counted once. The chain carries TRBV15 and TRBJ1-5; D is possibly TRBD1 (5 bases). In germline, CDR1 is LNHNV, CDR2 YYDKDF (reference sequence). V gave up 0 bases and J gave up 16 bases, with 19 bases separating them. This CDR3 contains 14 residues. CDR3 nucleotides: TGTGCCACCAGCAGAGATCTGGGGGACTCCTGGCGACATTTT. Its protein is CATSRDLGDSWRHF.

This clone appeared a few times. The rearrangement joins TRBV28 to TRBJ1-2; possible D gene TRBD1, 5 bases. The CDR3 covers 13 residues. CDR1 MDHEN and CDR2 SYDVKM come from the germline V gene. V was shortened by 6 bases and J by 2 bases, with 10 bases between the two germline ends. CDR3 residues: CASRIGVNYGYTF. CDR3 sequence (DNA): TGTGCCAGCAGAATAGGGGTAAACTATGGCTACACCTTC.

The chain links TRBV5-5 to TRBJ1-4; 10 positions agree with TRBD1. Unmatched junction bases numbered 8, after V lost 4 bases and J lost 8 bases. This CDR3 comprises 15 residues. The V gene's germline CDR1 is SGHKS and CDR2 YYEKEE (reference sequence). DNA for the CDR3: TGTGCCAGCAGCCTCCGACAGGGGGCACGGGAAAAACTGTTTTTT. This encodes CASSLRQGAREKLFF.